Included here is one TCR beta chain sequence, with context. Its target is not known. The data are from a study of long-term antiretroviral therapy in people with HIV. Across the whole study: The earliest specimens came about a decade ahead of the 2015 immediate-ART recommendation.

Study results and limitations: Sampling of blood ran from the mid-2000s to the late 2010s, and older ART regimens were possibly in use.

At least one PBMC sample before ART and at least two after were required. HIV-positive participants were all treated in the United States. The assay used was immunoSEQ (version v3.0), run at survey level. Profiled with immunoSEQ multiplex PCR; TCRdb holds only in-frame clones, not every one. The table shows approximately 25,000 clones, with around three quarters occurring only once. Germline CDR1 and CDR2: SNHLY and FYNNEI. The CDR3 runs 13 residues. J lost 4 bases, V lost 3 bases, and 1 base had no gene match. The origin of this receptor is a woman in her 40s with HIV. The sequenced sample was unsorted PBMCs, obtained 1.2 years after starting antiretroviral therapy. The rearrangement joins TRBV2 to TRBJ2-5, with 8 bases aligning to TRBD2. In DNA form, the CDR3 reads TGTGCCAGCAGTGATAGCGGGGCAGAGACCCAGTACTTC. Translated, it gives CASSDSGAETQYF.